This is a list of T cell receptor beta chains from one sample in a study of T cell changes during pregnancy in multiple sclerosis. TCRdb keeps only in-frame clones here, not all; method: immunoSEQ multiplex PCR. The sample includes about 36,000 clones, approximately 90% seen only once; the top ten take over 0.5%. The sequencing here drew on CD4+ T cells from peripheral blood mononuclear cells, taken in the first trimester of pregnancy. The receptors derive from a female donor with multiple sclerosis, enrolled in a pregnancy study. Each CDR3 is given with its conserved first and last residue. D genes are given only for firm matches. Clone size appears in some rows only: once, few, many, or a class for an expanded clone.

TRBD2,TRBV6-4,TRBJ2-3,NA,TGTGCCAGCAGTGAAACCGGGACTAGCGGGAAAGATACGCAGTATTTT,CASSETGTSGKDTQYF
TRBD2,TRBV11-3,TRBJ2-3,NA,TGTGCCAGCAGCTTCGGCGGGGGGGCTAAGGATACGCAGTATTTT,CASSFGGGAKDTQYF
NA,TRBV9,TRBJ1-4,NA,TGTGCCAGCAGCGGAGTTGCTAATGAAAAACTGTTTTTT,CASSGVANEKLFF
NA,TRBV7-2,TRBJ2-1,NA,TGTGCCAGCAGCTTGTCGTCGGGAGTCTCCTACAATGAGCAGTTCTTC,CASSLSSGVSYNEQFF
NA,TRBV5-1,TRBJ2-3,NA,TGCGCCAGCAGCTTGGCCAGAGATACGCAGTATTTT,CASSLARDTQYF
NA,TRBV9,TRBJ1-3,NA,TGTGCCAGCAGTCCCTTAGGGGAATCGTCTGGAAACACCATATATTTT,CASSPLGESSGNTIYF
TRBD1,TRBV18,TRBJ2-1,NA,TGTGCCAGCTCACCACGACAGGGGAACTACAATGAGCAGTTCTTC,CASSPRQGNYNEQFF
TRBD2,TRBV15,TRBJ2-3,NA,TGTGCCACCGGCGGGAGGTCGGATACGCAGTATTTT,CATGGRSDTQYF
NA,TRBV4-2,TRBJ2-3,NA,TGTGCCAGCAGCCAAGACGGGAGCACAGATACGCAGTATTTT,CASSQDGSTDTQYF
NA,TRBV28,TRBJ2-2,once,TGTGCCAGCAGCCGGACCGGGGAGCTGTTTTTT,CASSRTGELFF
TRBD1,TRBV18,TRBJ1-1,few,TGTGCCAGCTCCCTGACAGGGTATGAAGCTTTCTTT,CASSLTGYEAFF
NA,TRBV7-8,TRBJ1-1,NA,TGTGCCAGCAGCTCCGCCGGGGGGGAGGTGGCTTTCTTT,CASSSAGGEVAFF
TRBD1,TRBV2,TRBJ1-1,NA,TGTGCCAGCAGTGCACAGGGGGGCACTGAAGCTTTCTTT,CASSAQGGTEAFF
NA,TRBV20-1,TRBJ1-1,few,TGCAGTGCAGCAGGACACTCGGAAGCTTTCTTT,CSAAGHSEAFF
TRBD1,TRBV5-5,TRBJ2-3,NA,TGTGCCAGCAGCTCCCCCCGGGACAGTAAGACAGATACGCAGTATTTT,CASSSPRDSKTDTQYF
NA,TRBV30,TRBJ2-2,NA,TGTGCCTCTGGGGGCGGACCGAACACCGGGGAGCTGTTTTTT,CASGGGPNTGELFF
NA,TRBV6-1,TRBJ2-1,NA,TGTGCCAGCAGTGCTGCGTGGGAGCAGTTCTTC,CASSAAWEQFF
TRBD2,TRBV7-3,TRBJ2-1,NA,TGTGCCAGCAGCCCGAAGACTAGCCGAGGAGCCTACAATGAGCAGTTCTTC,CASSPKTSRGAYNEQFF
TRBD2,TRBV6-4,TRBJ2-1,NA,TGTGCCAGCAGACCTTTTGCGAGCGGGGGTAACAATGAGCAGTTCTTC,CASRPFASGGNNEQFF
NA,TRBV2,TRBJ1-5,NA,TGTGCCAGCAGTCCCCATTGGGGGGGGAGCAATCAGCCCCAGCATTTT,CASSPHWGGSNQPQHF
NA,TRBV27,TRBJ1-4,NA,TGTGCCAGCAGTCCCCTACAGGGTCTTAGCGAAAAACTGTTTTTT,CASSPLQGLSEKLFF
NA,TRBV7-7,TRBJ1-5,NA,TGTGCCAGCAGCTTAGCGCCGATGGAGTATAGCAATCAGCCCCAGCATTTT,CASSLAPMEYSNQPQHF
TRBD1,TRBV6-1,TRBJ1-6,NA,TGTGCCAGCAGTGCCTTGACAGGGGGGAATTCACCCCTCCACTTT,CASSALTGGNSPLHF
NA,TRBV6-6,TRBJ2-5,NA,TGTGCCAGCAGCCCCACTAGGATCGGAGAGACCCAGTACTTC,CASSPTRIGETQYF
TRBD2,TRBV5-1,TRBJ2-7,NA,TGCGCCAGCAGCGAGGGAGGGGTTCTGTACGAGCAGTACTTC,CASSEGGVLYEQYF
NA,TRBV18,TRBJ2-2,NA,TGTGCCAGCTCATCTATGGAACAGTTTGAAAACGGGGAGCTGTTTTTT,CASSSMEQFENGELFF
NA,TRBV6-5,TRBJ2-1,NA,TGTGCCAGCAGTTACGCTCAAGGACTTTCCCCCCCGGTCTTC,CASSYAQGLSPPVF
NA,TRBV15,TRBJ2-2,NA,TGTGCCACCAGCCGAGGCCGCAGGACAGTGACTACCGGGGAGCTGTTTTTT,CATSRGRRTVTTGELFF
TRBD2,TRBV5-1,TRBJ2-2,NA,TGCGCCAGCAGCTTACCGGGGGGGCGATCCGGGGAGCTGTTTTTT,CASSLPGGRSGELFF
NA,TRBV6-5,TRBJ1-2,medium-sized,TGTGCCACCTCTCTCGGGGGTCCTCAGAACTATGGCTACACCTTC,CATSLGGPQNYGYTF
TRBD2,TRBV11-2,TRBJ2-1,NA,TGTGCCAGCAGCTCCGTGATTTGGACTAGCGGGGACCATGAGCAGTTCTTC,CASSSVIWTSGDHEQFF
TRBD2,TRBV4-2,TRBJ2-2,NA,TGTGCCAGCAGCCAAGATTGGGGTTACGGACTAGCGGGCACCGGGGAGCTGTTTTTT,CASSQDWGYGLAGTGELFF
NA,TRBV7-2,TRBJ1-3,NA,TGTGCCAGCAGCCCCGGACTCTCTGGAAGCACCATATATTTT,CASSPGLSGSTIYF
TRBD1,TRBV19,TRBJ1-2,NA,TGTGCCAGTACCGAACAGGGGTCCCCCAACCTCCTTTATGGCTACACCTTC,CASTEQGSPNLLYGYTF
NA,TRBV5-6,TRBJ1-2,NA,TGTGCCAGCAGCTTGTACGACAGGCGCTCTGGTGGCTACACCTTC,CASSLYDRRSGGYTF
NA,TRBV21-1,TRBJ2-1,NA,TGTGCCAGCAGCAAAGACCGGGGACTAGCGATGTACAATGAGCAGTTCTTC,CASSKDRGLAMYNEQFF
TRBD2,TRBV6-7,TRBJ2-3,NA,TGTGCCAGCAGTTACCCTATTTGGAAGCGGGGTGGAGATACGCAGTATTTT,CASSYPIWKRGGDTQYF
NA,TRBV7-7,TRBJ2-2,NA,TGTGCCAGCAGCCCCTCGGGGTTTCGGGCCACCGGGGAGCTGTTTTTT,CASSPSGFRATGELFF
NA,TRBV4-1,TRBJ1-6,NA,TGCGCCAGCAGCCAAGATCTACAGGGAGATTCACCCCTCCACTTT,CASSQDLQGDSPLHF
TRBD1,TRBV19,TRBJ1-4,NA,TGTGCCAGTAGTGTCAACAGGGGCGCTAATGAAAAACTGTTTTTT,CASSVNRGANEKLFF
NA,TRBV6-5,TRBJ2-7,NA,TGTGCCACCTGGAGCGCCGACTCCTACGAGCAGTACTTC,CATWSADSYEQYF
TRBD2,TRBV19,TRBJ2-6,NA,TGTGCCAGTAGCGTTCGGGAGGGCTCTGGGGCCAACGTCCTGACTTTC,CASSVREGSGANVLTF
TRBD1,TRBV28,TRBJ2-7,NA,TGTGCCAGCAGTTTATTGGACAGGGGGTCCTACGAGCAGTACTTC,CASSLLDRGSYEQYF
TRBD1,TRBV10-3,TRBJ1-2,NA,TGTGCCATCAGTGGGGACAGCGACTATGGCTACACCTTC,CAISGDSDYGYTF
NA,TRBV28,TRBJ1-4,NA,TGTGCCAGCAGTTCGTATGAAAAACTGTTTTTT,CASSSYEKLFF
NA,TRBV19,TRBJ1-4,NA,TGTGCCAGTAGTACCCTACAGGGTGGGGCTAATGAAAAACTGTTTTTT,CASSTLQGGANEKLFF
TRBD1,TRBV5-4,TRBJ1-1,once,TGTGCCAGCAGCTTGCCCACATATGGACAGGGGGGCTTAAAGAACACTGAAGCTTTCTTT,CASSLPTYGQGGLKNTEAFF
NA,TRBV21-1,TRBJ2-2,once,TGTGCCAGCAGCAAAGTGAGTGGGCCAAGACCCGGGGAGCTGTTTTTT,CASSKVSGPRPGELFF
NA,TRBV7-2,TRBJ1-5,NA,TGTGCCAGCAGCTTAGAGGACAGAACCCAGCATTTT,CASSLEDRTQHF
TRBD1,TRBV29-1,TRBJ1-1,NA,TGCAGCGGGGGGACAGGGCCTCTCACTGAAGCTTTCTTT,CSGGTGPLTEAFF
NA,TRBV19,TRBJ1-4,NA,TGTGCCAGTAGTATAAATCTCCGCGGGGAAAAACTGTTTTTT,CASSINLRGEKLFF
NA,TRBV5-1,TRBJ1-1,medium-sized,TGCGCCAGCAGCTTCCAGGGGAAGGACACTGAAGCTTTCTTT,CASSFQGKDTEAFF
TRBD1,TRBV6-5,TRBJ2-7,NA,TGTGCCAGCAGCCGACAGGGGGGGATCAAGTACGAGCAGTACTTC,CASSRQGGIKYEQYF
TRBD2,TRBV19,TRBJ2-7,NA,TGTGCCAGTAGTCGTACCGTAGCGGGAGTGAACGAGCAGTACTTC,CASSRTVAGVNEQYF